Below, 25 T cell receptor beta chains from the same sample are listed, as sequenced in a study of blood T cell repertoires in COVID-19. Produced via immunoSEQ multiplex PCR; TCRdb's table is partial and in-frame only. The sample carries 200,000 to 300,000 clones, 84% recorded once. Sequencing was performed on peripheral blood. Receptor source: a man in his fifties or sixties with acute or convalescent COVID-19.

The rearrangement uses TRBV7-2 and TRBJ1-5; D is perhaps TRBD1 (6 bases). With 5 bases removed from V and 3 bases from J, the gap between germline ends came to 14 bases. This CDR3 has 15 residues. Germline CDR1 reads SGHTA; CDR2 reads FQGNSA. Here the CDR3 DNA reads TGTGCCAGCAGCCGCTCGACAGGCGACAATCAGCCCCAGCATTTT. It encodes CASSRSTGDNQPQHF.

The chain uses TRBV18 and TRBJ1-1, with D maybe TRBD1 (5 bases). The V end was cut by 3 bases, the J end by 0 bases, with 11 bases between. This CDR3 contains 15 residues. The germline V gene encodes CDR1 KGHSH and CDR2 LQKENI. The CDR3 is CASSPNLGLNTEAFF. The CDR3 DNA is TGTGCCAGCTCACCTAATCTGGGGCTGAACACTGAAGCTTTCTTT.

The chain is built from TRBV19 and TRBJ2-1, with 7 bases lining up with TRBD1. CDR1 and CDR2 from the germline V gene are LNHDA and SQIVND (reference sequence). With V trimmed by 10 bases and J by 1 base, 7 bases remained unmatched. The CDR3 is 14 residues long. The CDR3 nucleotides read TGTGCCACCTGGCCGGGACAGTCCTACAATGAGCAGTTCTTC. Translation gives CATWPGQSYNEQFF.

The DNA of the CDR3 is TGTGCCAGCAGGGGGACTAGCGGGAGGGCCACCGGGGAGCTGTTTTTT. Protein product: CASRGTSGRATGELFF. This chain connects TRBV2 to TRBJ2-2, with 16 nucleotides matching TRBD2. The germline gives CDR1 SNHLY, CDR2 FYNNEI. This CDR3 contains 16 residues. V gave up 6 bases and J gave up 4 bases; unmatched junction bases: 2.

The rearrangement uses TRBV6-2 or TRBV6-3 and TRBJ2-5; 9 bases match TRBD1. CDR1 is MNHEY and CDR2 is SVGEGT in the germline V gene. The CDR3 has 15 residues. J lost 4 bases, V lost 2 bases, and 5 bases had no gene match. The CDR3 sequence: CASSYPQGAGETQYF. The CDR3 DNA reads as TGTGCCAGCAGTTACCCACAGGGGGCTGGAGAGACCCAGTACTTC.

This rearrangement joins TRBV5-1 to TRBJ2-3, with D possibly matching TRBD2 (6 bases). CDR1 SGHRS and CDR2 YFSETQ come from the germline V gene. The CDR3 consists of 16 residues. V was clipped by 0 bases and J by 4 bases, with 15 bases between them. CDR3 region: CASSLARQGGSDTQYF. The CDR3 DNA is TGCGCCAGCAGCTTGGCCAGGCAGGGAGGCTCAGATACGCAGTATTTT.

The chain joins TRBV6-5 to TRBJ1-4; D is undetermined. Germline V gene sequence: CDR1 MNHEY, CDR2 SVGAGI. V lost 0 bases and J lost 3, with 8 bases in between. The CDR3 spans 15 residues. The CDR3 DNA reads as TGTGCCAGCAGTTACTCGACGGAGGCTAATGAAAAACTGTTTTTT. It translates to CASSYSTEANEKLFF.

The CDR3 nucleotides read TGTGCCAGCAGCCGGGACAGCTCCTACAATGAGCAGTTCTTC. Its translation is CASSRDSSYNEQFF. The chain couples TRBV6-5 to TRBJ2-1, with TRBD1 matching over 7 bases. J lost 0 bases, V lost 6 bases, and 2 bases had no gene match. This CDR3 has 14 amino acids. Germline loops: CDR1 MNHEY, CDR2 SVGAGI.

In this sample, this clone turned up once. This sequence joins TRBV5-1 and TRBJ2-1, with 7 nucleotides matching TRBD2. CDR1 is SGHRS, CDR2 YFSETQ, per germline. This CDR3 has 17 residues. The V segment lost 4 bases and the J segment 5 bases; nucleotides outside the gene matches: 15. DNA for the CDR3: TGCGCCAGCAGCCCTAACGTGCTAGCGGTAACTAACAATGAGCAGTTCTTC. Translation: CASSPNVLAVTNNEQFF.

This chain joins TRBV11-3 and TRBJ2-1; a weak D match, TRBD2 (5 bases). V was clipped by 3 bases and J by 10 bases, with 16 bases between them. CDR3 size: 14 residues. The germline gives CDR1 SGHNT, CDR2 YENEEA. CDR3 amino acids: CASSFSHSVFEQFF. CDR3 in DNA: TGTGCCAGCAGCTTTTCGCATAGCGTCTTCGAGCAGTTCTTC.

This clone was recorded once. The chain combines TRBV6-5 with TRBJ1-6, with 8 bases lining up with TRBD1. Germline assignment: CDR1 MNHEY and CDR2 SVGAGI. The CDR3 extends over 12 amino acids. With 8 bases clipped from V and 6 bases from J, the junction kept 0 bases outside the gene matches. DNA of the CDR3: TGTGCCAGCGGACAGGGTAATTCACCCCTCCACTTT. Amino acid sequence: CASGQGNSPLHF.

The chain is built from TRBV28 and TRBJ2-7; 9 bases match TRBD2. This CDR3 is built from 16 residues. J was trimmed by 0 bases and V by 7 bases; bases with no gene match: 10. The germline V gene has CDR1 MDHEN and CDR2 SYDVKM. The CDR3 loop reads CASNLARAGGSYEQYF. The CDR3 bases are TGTGCCAGCAACCTAGCGCGAGCGGGGGGCTCCTACGAGCAGTACTTC.

This clone has a handful of counts. The chain links TRBV5-4 to TRBJ2-1, with TRBD2 identical over 9 bases. CDR3 length: 15 amino acids. V lost 3 bases and J lost 4; bases outside the gene matches: 5. The germline CDR1 and CDR2 sequences are SGHNT and YYREEE (reference sequence). The CDR3 loop reads CASSWLAGAYNEQFF. The DNA of the CDR3 is TGTGCCAGCAGCTGGTTAGCGGGAGCGTACAATGAGCAGTTCTTC.

The rearrangement joins TRBV15 to TRBJ2-2; 11 bases map to TRBD2. This CDR3 has 18 residues. Germline trimming cut 0 bases from V and 2 bases from J; bases unmatched to any gene: 5. CDR1 and CDR2 (germline): LNHNV, YYDKDF (reference sequence). The CDR3 DNA sequence: TGTGCCACCAGCAGAGAACGGAGACTAGCGGGAAACACCGGGGAGCTGTTTTTT. It yields the protein CATSRERRLAGNTGELFF. Filled out from reference TRBV15 and TRBJ2-2, the complete variable domain reads DAMVIQNPRYQVTQFGKPVTLSCSQTLNHNVMYWYQQKSSQAPKLLFHYYDKDFNNEADTPDNFQSRRPNTSFCFLDIRSPGLGDTAMYLCATSRERRLAGNTGELFFGEGSRLTVL.

The chain is built from TRBV7-9 and TRBJ2-2; weak D call: TRBD2 (5 bases). V dropped 8 bases and J dropped 6 bases, with 13 bases sitting between them. The V gene's germline CDR1 is SEHNR and CDR2 FQNEAQ (reference sequence). The CDR3 is made up of 13 amino acids. This CDR3 is CASGLEVPGELFF. Written as DNA, the CDR3 is TGTGCCAGCGGCCTGGAGGTCCCCGGGGAGCTGTTTTTT.

The V gene is TRBV4-1, the J gene TRBJ1-2, with TRBD1 identical over 7 bases. Germline CDR1 MGHRA, CDR2 YSYEKL. This CDR3 region has 14 residues. V shed 4 bases and J 2 bases; nucleotides not matched to a gene: 4. Written as DNA, the CDR3 is TGCGCCAGCAGCCGGGACAGCCTAAACTATGGCTACACCTTC. Its protein product is CASSRDSLNYGYTF.

In nucleotides, the CDR3 is TGCAGCGTTTCTGGACAGGGGTTCGCAGATACGCAGTATTTT. This gives the protein CSVSGQGFADTQYF. This chain connects TRBV29-1 to TRBJ2-3; 9 bases fit TRBD1. Germline trimming cut 5 bases from V and 4 bases from J; bases unmatched to any gene: 7. The CDR3 extends over 14 amino acids. The germline CDR1 and CDR2 sequences are SQVTM and ANQGSEA.

The chain couples TRBV28 to TRBJ1-6; D is unresolved. V was trimmed by 4 bases and J by 0 bases, leaving 10 bases between them. CDR3 length: 16 amino acids. Germline lookup yields CDR1 MDHEN and CDR2 SYDVKM. The CDR3 protein is CASSSGRYSYNSPLHF. The CDR3 DNA reads as TGTGCCAGCAGTTCAGGCAGATACTCCTATAATTCACCCCTCCACTTT.

The table lists this clone with a count of one. This chain links TRBV4-2 with TRBJ1-1; possibly TRBD1 for D (6 bases). V shed 3 bases and J shed 0 bases, with 11 bases lying between them. This CDR3 is built from 15 residues. Germline values: CDR1 LGHNA, CDR2 YNFKEQ. The CDR3 DNA sequence: TGTGCCAGCAGCCACCACAGGGAGATGAACACTGAAGCTTTCTTT. It encodes CASSHHREMNTEAFF.

The rearrangement uses TRBV28 and TRBJ1-4; D unclear. V was clipped by 7 bases and J by 8 bases, with 11 bases between them. From germline, CDR1 is MDHEN and CDR2 SYDVKM. The CDR3 runs 12 residues. CDR3 loop: CASKEAGEKLFF. CDR3 DNA: TGTGCCAGCAAGGAGGCGGGGGAAAAACTGTTTTTT. Looking up the rest from reference TRBV28 and TRBJ1-4 gives the full variable domain: DVKVTQSSRYLVKRTGEKVFLECVQDMDHENMFWYRQDPGLGLRLIYFSYDVKMKEKGDIPEGYSVSREKKERFSLILESASTNQTSMYLCASKEAGEKLFFGSGTQLSVL.

This clone was detected only a few times. The chain combines TRBV5-4 with TRBJ1-5, with TRBD1 matching 11 bases. The CDR3 has 15 amino acids. From germline, CDR1 is SGHNT and CDR2 YYREEE (reference sequence). Trimming at V came to 4 bases and at J to 4 bases, leaving 4 bases not matched to a gene. DNA for the CDR3: TGTGCCAGCAGCACGGGACAGGGGGAAAATCAGCCCCAGCATTTT. As protein: CASSTGQGENQPQHF.

The rearrangement joins TRBV12-3 or TRBV12-4 to TRBJ2-3; no clear D gene. The CDR3 has 12 amino acids. V gave up 7 bases and J gave up 3 bases, with 8 bases separating them. The CDR3 bases are TGTGCCAGCACTCCAACTACAGATACGCAGTATTTT. Amino acids: CASTPTTDTQYF.

The chain has TRBV5-1 and TRBJ2-2, with 11 bases that match TRBD2. The CDR3 spans 17 residues. The ends lost 2 bases at V and 5 bases at J; junction bases unmatched: 8. Germline V CDR1 and CDR2: SGHRS, YFSETQ. The DNA of the CDR3 is TGCGCCAGCAGCTTCGGGGTTAGGACTAGCGGGACCGGGGAGCTGTTTTTT. This gives the protein CASSFGVRTSGTGELFF.

The rearrangement joins TRBV3-1 (or the pseudogene TRBV3-2) to TRBJ2-7; D might be TRBD2 (6 bases). Trimming took off 4 bases at V and 3 bases at J, with 16 bases between the two ends. The CDR3 is 15 residues long. Germline values: CDR1 LGHDT, CDR2 YNNKEL (reference sequence). CDR3 sequence: CASSPSGTAYYEQYF. CDR3 nucleotides: TGTGCCAGCAGCCCATCCGGGACTGCATACTACGAGCAGTACTTC.

The chain joins TRBV7-3 to TRBJ2-3; D remains unclear. The CDR3 spans 13 residues. Germline-derived CDR1 and CDR2 are SGHTA and FQGTGA. Trimming cost V 2 bases and J 4 bases, with 7 bases left between them. For the CDR3, the DNA is TGTGCCAGCAGCTTAGTAGCATCAGATACGCAGTATTTT. Its protein product is CASSLVASDTQYF.